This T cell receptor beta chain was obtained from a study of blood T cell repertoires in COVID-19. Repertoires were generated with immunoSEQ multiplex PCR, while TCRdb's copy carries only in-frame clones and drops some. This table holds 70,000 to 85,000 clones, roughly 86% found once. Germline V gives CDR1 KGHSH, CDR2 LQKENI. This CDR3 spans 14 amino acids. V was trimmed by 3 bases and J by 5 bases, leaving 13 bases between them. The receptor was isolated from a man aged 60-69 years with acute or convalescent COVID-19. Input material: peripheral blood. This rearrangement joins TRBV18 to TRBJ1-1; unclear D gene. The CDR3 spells CASSPEARGTEAFF. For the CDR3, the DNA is TGTGCCAGCTCACCGGAGGCTCGGGGAACTGAAGCTTTCTTT.